Included here is one TCR beta chain sequence, with context. Antigen specificity is unknown. This entry comes from a study of PD-1 blockade in classical Hodgkin lymphoma. Points from the study as a whole: According to reports, newly diagnosed patients had lower baseline TCR diversity than healthy donors, and relapsed/refractory patients had lower baseline TCR diversity still.

Using immunoSEQ multiplex PCR, the repertoire was profiled, and TCRdb retains in-frame clones only, with some absent. The sample holds about 90,000 clones, 90% seen once. Described time point: cycle 4 day 1 (C4D1), after more than 5 weeks of nivolumab. Following autologous stem cell transplantation, relapse occurred in every patient, and exposure to brentuximab vedotin varied. This CDR3 has 15 amino acids. Germline V gives CDR1 SGDLS, CDR2 YYNGEE. Trimming left V 0 bases short and J 5 bases short, with 14 bases between. Specimen: peripheral blood mononuclear cells (PBMCs), collected before the fourth cycle of nivolumab. V gene TRBV9 combines with J gene TRBJ2-5, with D maybe TRBD1 (6 bases). The receptor was isolated from a human donor with classical Hodgkin lymphoma. As DNA, the CDR3 is TGTGCCAGCAGCGTAGACCCCACAGGGTTGGAGACCCAGTACTTC. Protein sequence: CASSVDPTGLETQYF.